This T cell receptor beta chain was obtained from a study of Ad26.COV2.S vaccination and SARS-CoV-2 variants. Findings and caveats of the study: Substantial post-vaccination breadth of spike-specific CD8+ and CD4+ T cell responses was reported.

This sample's treatment: some 20 received Ad26.COV2.S at low or high dose, single or two shots; about 5 received placebo; per-sample allocation not given. The investigators took samples on day 63 after the first vaccine or placebo injection. As concerns this clone: Antigen: not known.

Germline CDR1 reads MNHEY; CDR2 reads SVGEGT. This CDR3 spans 16 amino acids. Trimming took off 0 bases at V and 2 bases at J, with 13 bases between the two ends. TCRdb's table, derived via immunoSEQ multiplex PCR, lists solely in-frame clones and lacks some. The sample contains a few hundred thousand clones, about nine tenths of which appear only once. Specimen: peripheral blood, collected in a trial of Ad26.COV2.S vaccine versus placebo. The chain carries TRBV6-2 or TRBV6-3 and TRBJ2-5, with D possibly matching TRBD1 (5 bases). The receptor's source is a person aged 18 to 59 who received the Ad26.COV2.S COVID-19 vaccine or a placebo. CDR3 region: CASSYSGQNPQETQYF. DNA of the CDR3: TGTGCCAGCAGTTACTCGGGGCAGAACCCTCAAGAGACCCAGTACTTC.